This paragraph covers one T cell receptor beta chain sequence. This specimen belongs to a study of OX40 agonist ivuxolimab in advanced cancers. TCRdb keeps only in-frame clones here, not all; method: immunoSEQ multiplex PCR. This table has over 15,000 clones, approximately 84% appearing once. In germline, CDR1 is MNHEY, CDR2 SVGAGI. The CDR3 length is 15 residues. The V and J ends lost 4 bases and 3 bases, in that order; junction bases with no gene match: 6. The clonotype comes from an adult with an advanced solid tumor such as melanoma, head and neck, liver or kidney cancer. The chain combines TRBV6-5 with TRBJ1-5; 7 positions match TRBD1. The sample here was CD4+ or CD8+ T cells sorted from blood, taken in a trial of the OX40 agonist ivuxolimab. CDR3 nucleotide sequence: TGTGCCAGCAGTTCGGACAGGTGGTCCAATCAGCCCCAGCATTTT. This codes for CASSSDRWSNQPQHF.